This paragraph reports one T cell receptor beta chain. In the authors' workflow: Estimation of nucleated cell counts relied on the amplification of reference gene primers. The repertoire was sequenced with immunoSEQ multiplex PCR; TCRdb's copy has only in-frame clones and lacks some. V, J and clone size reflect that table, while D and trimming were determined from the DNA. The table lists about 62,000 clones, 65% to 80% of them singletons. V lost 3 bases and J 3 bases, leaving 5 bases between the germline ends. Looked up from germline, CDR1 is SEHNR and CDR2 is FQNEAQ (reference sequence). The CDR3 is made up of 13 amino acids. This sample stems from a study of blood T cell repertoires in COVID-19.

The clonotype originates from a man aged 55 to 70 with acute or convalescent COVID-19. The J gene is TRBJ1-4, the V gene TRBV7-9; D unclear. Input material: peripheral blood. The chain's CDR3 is CASSFLPNEKLFF. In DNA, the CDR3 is TGTGCCAGCAGCTTCCTTCCTAATGAAAAACTGTTTTTT.